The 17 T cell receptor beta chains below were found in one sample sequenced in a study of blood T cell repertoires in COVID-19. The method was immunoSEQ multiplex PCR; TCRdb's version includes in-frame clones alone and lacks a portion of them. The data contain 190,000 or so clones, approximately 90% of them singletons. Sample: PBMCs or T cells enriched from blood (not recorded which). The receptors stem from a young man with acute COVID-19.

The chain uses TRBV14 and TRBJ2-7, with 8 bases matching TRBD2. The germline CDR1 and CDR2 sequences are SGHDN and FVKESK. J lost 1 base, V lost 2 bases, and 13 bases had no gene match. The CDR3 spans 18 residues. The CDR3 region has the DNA TGTGCCAGCAGCCAATCTCGCTCTTGGGGACTAGGGTCCTACGAGCAGTACTTC. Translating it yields CASSQSRSWGLGSYEQYF.

The CDR3 nucleotides are TGTGCCAGCAGCCCCCTCCGGGCTAGCGGGAGCACAGATACGCAGTATTTT. Amino acid sequence: CASSPLRASGSTDTQYF. This chain links TRBV7-2 with TRBJ2-3; 8 bases are a match to TRBD2. Germline CDR1 is SGHTA and CDR2 is FQGNSA. The CDR3 runs to 17 residues. Trimming took 5 bases from V and 0 from J; bases not matched to a gene: 10.

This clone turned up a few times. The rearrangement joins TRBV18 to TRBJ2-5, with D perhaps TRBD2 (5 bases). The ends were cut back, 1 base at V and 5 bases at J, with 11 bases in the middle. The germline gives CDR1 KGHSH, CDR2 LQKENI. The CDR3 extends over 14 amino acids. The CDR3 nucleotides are TGTGCCAGCTCACCACTGGGAGTCGGTGAGACCCAGTACTTC. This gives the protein CASSPLGVGETQYF.

The DNA of the CDR3 is TGTGCCAGCAGCATTTCGGGACAAGTCTACAATGAGCAGTTCTTC. The encoded protein is CASSISGQVYNEQFF. V usage is TRBV9 and J usage is TRBJ2-1, with D possibly being TRBD1 (6 bases). In germline, CDR1 is SGDLS, CDR2 YYNGEE. CDR3 size: 15 residues. V gave up 4 bases and J gave up 3 bases, with 14 bases separating them.

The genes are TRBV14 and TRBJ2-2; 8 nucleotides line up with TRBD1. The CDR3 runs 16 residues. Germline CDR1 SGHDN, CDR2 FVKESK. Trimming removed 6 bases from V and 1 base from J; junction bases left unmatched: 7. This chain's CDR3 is CASRDTGTGNTGELFF. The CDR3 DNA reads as TGTGCCAGCAGAGACACCGGGACAGGGAACACCGGGGAGCTGTTTTTT. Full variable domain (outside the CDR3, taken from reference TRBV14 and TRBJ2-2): EAGVTQFPSHSVIEKGQTVTLRCDPISGHDNLYWYRRVMGKEIKFLLHFVKESKQDESGMPNNRFLAERTGGTYSTLKVQPAELEDSGVYFCASRDTGTGNTGELFFGEGSRLTVL.

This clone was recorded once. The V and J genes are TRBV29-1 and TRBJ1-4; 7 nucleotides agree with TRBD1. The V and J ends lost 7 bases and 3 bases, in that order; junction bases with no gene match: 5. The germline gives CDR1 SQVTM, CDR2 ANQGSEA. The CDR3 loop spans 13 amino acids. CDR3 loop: CSAGQEANEKLFF. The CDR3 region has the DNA TGCAGCGCTGGACAGGAGGCTAATGAAAAACTGTTTTTT.

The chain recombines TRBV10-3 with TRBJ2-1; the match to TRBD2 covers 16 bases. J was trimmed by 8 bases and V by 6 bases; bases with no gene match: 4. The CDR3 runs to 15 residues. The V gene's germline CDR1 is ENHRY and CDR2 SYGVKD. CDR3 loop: CAISSGLAGGDEQFF. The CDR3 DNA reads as TGTGCCATCAGCTCGGGACTAGCGGGAGGGGATGAGCAGTTCTTC.

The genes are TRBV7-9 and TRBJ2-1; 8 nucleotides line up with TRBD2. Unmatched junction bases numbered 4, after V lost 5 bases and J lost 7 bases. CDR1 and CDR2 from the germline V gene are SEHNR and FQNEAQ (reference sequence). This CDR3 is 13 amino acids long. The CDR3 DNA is TGTGCCAGCAGCAAAAGCGGGAGTAATGAGCAGTTCTTC. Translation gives CASSKSGSNEQFF.

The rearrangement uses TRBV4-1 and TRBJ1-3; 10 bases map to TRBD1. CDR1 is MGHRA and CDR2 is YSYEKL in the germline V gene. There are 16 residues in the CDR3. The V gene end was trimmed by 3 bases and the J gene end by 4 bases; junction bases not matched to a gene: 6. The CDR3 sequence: CASSHLGQGYGNTIYF. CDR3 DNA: TGCGCCAGCAGCCACCTGGGACAGGGGTACGGAAACACCATATATTTT.

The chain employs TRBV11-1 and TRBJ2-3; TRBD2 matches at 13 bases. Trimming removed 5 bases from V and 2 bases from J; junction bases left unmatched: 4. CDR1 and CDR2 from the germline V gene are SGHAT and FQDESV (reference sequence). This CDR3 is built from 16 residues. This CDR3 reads CASSETSGGFTDTQYF. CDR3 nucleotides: TGTGCCAGCAGCGAGACTAGCGGGGGGTTCACAGATACGCAGTATTTT.

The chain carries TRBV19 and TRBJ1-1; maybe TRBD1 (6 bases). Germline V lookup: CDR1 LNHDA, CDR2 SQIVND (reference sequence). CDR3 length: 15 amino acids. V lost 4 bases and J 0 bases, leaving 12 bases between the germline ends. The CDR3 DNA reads TGTGCCAGTAGTACACCGGACAGCATGAACACTGAAGCTTTCTTT. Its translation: CASSTPDSMNTEAFF.

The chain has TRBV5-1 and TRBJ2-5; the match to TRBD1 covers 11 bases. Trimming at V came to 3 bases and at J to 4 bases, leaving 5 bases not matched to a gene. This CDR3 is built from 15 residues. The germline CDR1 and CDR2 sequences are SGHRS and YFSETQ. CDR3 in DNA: TGCGCCAGCAGCTGGGGGGGACAGGGGGTAGAGACCCAGTACTTC. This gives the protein CASSWGGQGVETQYF.

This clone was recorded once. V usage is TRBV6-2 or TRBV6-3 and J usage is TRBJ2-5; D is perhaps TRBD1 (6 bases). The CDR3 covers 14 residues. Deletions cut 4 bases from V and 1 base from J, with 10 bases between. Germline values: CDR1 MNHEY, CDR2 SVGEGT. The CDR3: CASSSGTSQETQYF. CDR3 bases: TGTGCCAGCAGTTCCGGGACATCCCAAGAGACCCAGTACTTC.

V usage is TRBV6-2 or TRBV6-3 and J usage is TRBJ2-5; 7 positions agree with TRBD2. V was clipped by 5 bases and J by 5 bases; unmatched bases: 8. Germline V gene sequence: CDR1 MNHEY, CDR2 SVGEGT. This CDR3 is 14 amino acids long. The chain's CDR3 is CASSPLTSPETQYF. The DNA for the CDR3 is TGTGCCAGCAGTCCCCTGACTAGCCCCGAGACCCAGTACTTC.

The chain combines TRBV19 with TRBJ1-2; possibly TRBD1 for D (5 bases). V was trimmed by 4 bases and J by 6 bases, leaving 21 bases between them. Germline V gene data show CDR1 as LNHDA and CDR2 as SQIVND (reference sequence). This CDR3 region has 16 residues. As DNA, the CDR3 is TGTGCCAGTAGTACTGCCTATACGGGACTGATGGATGGCTACACCTTC. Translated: CASSTAYTGLMDGYTF.

CDR3 protein: CASSSGDRAIPFF. CDR3 coding DNA: TGTGCCAGTAGTTCGGGGGACAGGGCAATACCTTTCTTT. The rearrangement joins TRBV19 to TRBJ1-1; 9 nucleotides agree with TRBD1. Germline trimming cut 5 bases from V and 12 bases from J; bases unmatched to any gene: 10. The germline CDR1 and CDR2 sequences are LNHDA and SQIVND (reference sequence). The CDR3 is 13 amino acids.

CDR3 bases: TGTGCCAGCAGTAACGGGACAGTTTACACAGATACGCAGTATTTT. Translated, it gives CASSNGTVYTDTQYF. J is TRBJ2-3 and V is TRBV25-1, with TRBD1 matching 7 bases. V gave up 5 bases and J gave up 2 bases; unmatched junction bases: 7. Germline assignment: CDR1 MGHDK and CDR2 SYGVNS. The CDR3 sequence is 15 residues long.